The 7 T cell receptor beta chains in this list originate from one sample, sequenced in a study of blood T cell repertoires in COVID-19. TCRdb's copy holds only in-frame clones and misses some; the assay was immunoSEQ multiplex PCR. The table includes about 35,000 clones, 87% detected once. The specimen was peripheral blood. Source of these receptors: an elderly man with active COVID-19.

In its sample, this clone was seen once. The chain is built from TRBV4-3 and TRBJ1-2; 10 positions match TRBD1. J lost 5 bases, V lost 4 bases, and 10 bases had no gene match. Germline assignment: CDR1 LGHNA and CDR2 YSLEER. CDR3 size: 16 residues. The CDR3 DNA follows: TGCGCCAGCAGCCCTACACCGGGACAGGGGTCTTATGGCTACACCTTC. This encodes CASSPTPGQGSYGYTF.

The chain employs TRBV24-1 and TRBJ2-5; D is possibly TRBD2 (6 bases). CDR3 length: 17 residues. Trimming took 5 bases from V and 5 from J, leaving 23 bases between them. Germline assignment: CDR1 KGHDR and CDR2 SFDVKD. CDR3 sequence (DNA): TGTGCCACCAGTGGCCGGGGGATTGATAGTGGCCGTGAGACCCAGTACTTC. It encodes CATSGRGIDSGRETQYF.

In DNA form, the CDR3 reads TGTGCCAGCAGCTTATACTCTGAGCTCTATGGCTACACCTTC. Translation gives CASSLYSELYGYTF. V gene TRBV7-9 combines with J gene TRBJ1-2; D remains unclear. The V gene's germline CDR1 is SEHNR and CDR2 FQNEAQ (reference sequence). Trimming took 2 bases from V and 4 from J, leaving 11 bases between them. This CDR3 is built from 14 residues.

This clone was detected only once. This chain joins TRBV7-2 and TRBJ2-3; D possibly corresponds to TRBD2 (6 bases). CDR1 SGHTA and CDR2 FQGNSA come from the germline V gene. The CDR3 is 15 amino acids. V lost 8 bases and J 0 bases, leaving 15 bases between the germline ends. This CDR3 is CASLLRDWSTDTQYF. CDR3 DNA: TGTGCCAGCCTCCTGAGGGACTGGAGCACAGATACGCAGTATTTT.

This sequence joins TRBV5-1 and TRBJ2-5; TRBD2 agrees at 11 bases. With V trimmed by 4 bases and J by 5 bases, 4 bases remained unmatched. CDR1 is SGHRS, CDR2 YFSETQ, per germline. This CDR3 spans 14 amino acids. The CDR3, as DNA: TGCGCCAGCAGCCTAGCGGGAGGAGGCGAGACCCAGTACTTC. Translating gives CASSLAGGGETQYF.

This clone has only one observation. The chain is built from TRBV7-2 and TRBJ2-7, with no clear D. Trimming left V 2 bases short and J 4 bases short, with 3 bases between. Germline assignment: CDR1 SGHTA and CDR2 FQGNSA. The CDR3 spans 11 residues. The CDR3 bases are TGTGCCAGCAGCTTATATTACGAGCAGTACTTC. It yields the protein CASSLYYEQYF. The full variable domain, with the rest looked up from reference TRBV7-2 and TRBJ2-7, is GAGVSQSPSNKVTEKGKDVELRCDPISGHTALYWYRQSLGQGLEFLIYFQGNSAPDKSGLPSDRFSAERTGGSVSTLTIQRTQQEDSAVYLCASSLYYEQYFGPGTRLTVT.

This chain uses TRBV9 with TRBJ1-3; TRBD1 matches at 7 bases. V gave up 1 base and J gave up 5 bases; unmatched junction bases: 6. This CDR3 is 15 amino acids long. Germline V gene lookup returns CDR1 SGDLS and CDR2 YYNGEE. The CDR3 protein is CASSVMGGQRNTIYF. CDR3 in DNA: TGTGCCAGCAGCGTAATGGGGGGACAGCGAAACACCATATATTTT.